The 2 T cell receptor beta chains below all came from one sample that was sequenced in a study of CD8+ T cells in alopecia areata. Treatment given: oral pan-JAK inhibitor, 5-10 mg twice daily. As the sequencing template, cDNA was produced by extracting RNA and reverse transcribing it. Sequenced by immunoSEQ multiplex PCR; TCRdb stores in-frame clones only, minus some. In the table there are fewer than 200,000 clones, less than 70% of which are singletons. Sample: CD4+ T cells sorted from blood, taken at week 24, from a patient treated with tofacitinib. The receptors stem from a human donor with alopecia areata.

This rearrangement joins TRBV30 to TRBJ2-7, with TRBD1 as a possible D gene (6 bases). The V gene lost 5 bases and the J gene lost 3 bases, with 17 bases spanning the gap. The CDR3 sequence is 14 residues long. In germline, CDR1 is GTSNPN, CDR2 SVGIG (reference sequence). The CDR3 spells CAWHRDTQNYEQYF. CDR3 nucleotides: TGTGCCTGGCACCGGGACACCCAAAACTACGAGCAGTACTTC.

This clone was detected a few times. The chain uses TRBV20-1 and TRBJ2-5; D not resolved. The germline V and J ends were trimmed by 7 bases and 9 bases, with 12 bases remaining between them. CDR1 is DFQATT and CDR2 is SNEGSKA in the germline V gene (reference sequence). The CDR3 totals 10 residues. DNA of the CDR3: TGCAGTGTCAAGAAGGATTCCCAGTACTTC. The encoded protein is CSVKKDSQYF.